What follows are 13 T cell receptor beta chains derived from one specimen sequenced in a study of PD-L1 blockade in urothelial cancer. The time point is: pretreatment peripheral blood. The method was immunoSEQ multiplex PCR; TCRdb's version includes in-frame clones alone and lacks a portion of them. The sample carries 65,000 to 80,000 clones, roughly 90% recorded once. Here the sequenced sample was PBMCs, taken around atezolizumab (anti-PD-L1) treatment. The receptors were sampled from a man between 65 and 80 years old with urothelial cancer.

This clone was picked up a small number of times. The rearrangement joins TRBV2 to TRBJ1-4; tentative D call: TRBD1 (6 bases). Germline assignment: CDR1 SNHLY and CDR2 FYNNEI. V was pared by 7 bases and J by 1 base, with 13 bases between. There are 15 residues in the CDR3. The CDR3 protein is CASKQSQGTNEKLFF. DNA of the CDR3: TGTGCCAGCAAGCAGTCACAGGGAACTAATGAAAAACTGTTTTTT.

In the case of this clone: Mismatch with germline at one junction end may stem from a read error. CDR3 loop: CASSLLGQVAHF. The CDR3 DNA reads as TGTGCCAGCAGTTTATTGGGACAGGTCGCCCACTTC. This chain joins TRBV28 and TRBJ1-2; 8 bases are shared with TRBD1. There are 12 residues in the CDR3. Germline V CDR1 and CDR2: MDHEN, SYDVKM.

This clone was found a few times. V is TRBV7-9 and J is TRBJ2-1; D is unresolved. Trimming removed 2 bases from V and 9 bases from J, with 5 bases in between. CDR1 is SEHNR and CDR2 is FQNEAQ in the germline V gene (reference sequence). CDR3 length equals 11 residues. The CDR3: CASSLYPEQFF. As DNA, the CDR3 is TGTGCCAGCAGCTTATATCCTGAGCAGTTCTTC.

The chain combines TRBV19 with TRBJ2-1; D is unclear. This CDR3 is built from 13 residues. V was cut by 7 bases and J by 0 bases, with 7 bases left in between. Germline V gene sequence: CDR1 LNHDA, CDR2 SQIVND (reference sequence). The CDR3 nucleotides are TGTGCCAGTAAAGAGAGCTCCTACAATGAGCAGTTCTTC. Its protein is CASKESSYNEQFF.

This clone was observed once. The CDR3 coding sequence is TGTGCCAGCAGCGTTGGACTGGGCAGCTCCTACAATGAGCAGTTCTTC. Its translation is CASSVGLGSSYNEQFF. The chain has TRBV27 and TRBJ2-1, with D maybe TRBD2 (5 bases). Deletions cut 6 bases from V and 0 bases from J, with 15 bases between. Germline values: CDR1 MNHEY, CDR2 SMNVEV (reference sequence). The CDR3 loop spans 16 amino acids.

The rearrangement links TRBV4-2 to TRBJ2-3; the D gene is possibly TRBD1 (5 bases). The CDR3 sequence is 14 residues long. The V end was cut by 0 bases, the J end by 5 bases, with 9 bases between. From germline, CDR1 is LGHNA and CDR2 YNFKEQ. The CDR3 is CASSQDGRGDTQYF. The CDR3 DNA is TGTGCCAGCAGCCAAGATGGTAGGGGAGATACGCAGTATTTT.

The sample holds a few counts of this clone. V is TRBV28 and J is TRBJ2-1; 8 bases line up with TRBD2. This CDR3 comprises 17 residues. The trim removed 3 bases at V and 1 base at J, leaving 8 bases unmatched. Germline loops: CDR1 MDHEN, CDR2 SYDVKM. The CDR3 protein is CASSLGAASGSYNEQFF. For the CDR3, the DNA is TGTGCCAGCAGTTTGGGTGCGGCTAGCGGGTCCTACAATGAGCAGTTCTTC.

V is TRBV19 and J is TRBJ2-2; D is undetermined. V lost 5 bases and J 0 bases, leaving 10 bases between the germline ends. CDR3 length: 15 amino acids. The germline gives CDR1 LNHDA, CDR2 SQIVND (reference sequence). In DNA, the CDR3 is TGTGCCAGTAGTGTGGCGGCTACGAACACCGGGGAGCTGTTTTTT. Translation: CASSVAATNTGELFF.

The chain has TRBV9 and TRBJ2-7, with TRBD1 matching over 8 bases. The CDR3 runs to 12 residues. From germline, CDR1 is SGDLS and CDR2 YYNGEE. With V trimmed by 3 bases and J by 5 bases, 1 base remained unmatched. CDR3 sequence reads: CASSARGHEQYF. The CDR3 coding sequence is TGTGCCAGCAGCGCCAGGGGGCACGAGCAGTACTTC.

The chain recombines TRBV4-1 with TRBJ2-3; 10 bases are shared with TRBD2. Germline-derived CDR1 and CDR2 are MGHRA and YSYEKL. The length of the CDR3 is 15 residues. Unmatched junction bases numbered 4, after V lost 2 bases and J lost 5 bases. The CDR3 loop is CASSQLAGVGDTQYF. CDR3 coding DNA: TGCGCCAGCAGCCAACTAGCGGGAGTTGGAGATACGCAGTATTTT.

The gene calls are TRBV10-3 and TRBJ2-1, with 7 positions matching TRBD1. The junction had 7 bases not matched to a gene; V was cut back by 5 bases and J by 9 bases. The germline V gene has CDR1 ENHRY and CDR2 SYGVKD. CDR3 length: 13 residues. DNA for the CDR3: TGTGCCATCAGTACCGGGACAGATAGTGAGCAGTTCTTC. Its translation: CAISTGTDSEQFF.

The V gene is TRBV7-2, the J gene TRBJ2-5, with D unresolved. This CDR3 comprises 15 residues. V dropped 5 bases and J dropped 1 base, with 14 bases sitting between them. Per germline, CDR1 SGHTA and CDR2 FQGNSA. CDR3 bases: TGTGCCAGCAGCCCAACAGCTTCTTCCCAAGAGACCCAGTACTTC. This codes for CASSPTASSQETQYF.

The chain recombines TRBV4-1 with TRBJ2-7, with D tentatively TRBD1 (5 bases). The CDR3 is 16 residues long. With 3 bases removed from V and 3 bases from J, the gap between germline ends came to 18 bases. Germline-derived CDR1 and CDR2 are MGHRA and YSYEKL. The CDR3 DNA sequence: TGCGCCAGCAGCCAGGAGAGAACTATCAGGGACTACGAGCAGTACTTC. Its protein is CASSQERTIRDYEQYF.